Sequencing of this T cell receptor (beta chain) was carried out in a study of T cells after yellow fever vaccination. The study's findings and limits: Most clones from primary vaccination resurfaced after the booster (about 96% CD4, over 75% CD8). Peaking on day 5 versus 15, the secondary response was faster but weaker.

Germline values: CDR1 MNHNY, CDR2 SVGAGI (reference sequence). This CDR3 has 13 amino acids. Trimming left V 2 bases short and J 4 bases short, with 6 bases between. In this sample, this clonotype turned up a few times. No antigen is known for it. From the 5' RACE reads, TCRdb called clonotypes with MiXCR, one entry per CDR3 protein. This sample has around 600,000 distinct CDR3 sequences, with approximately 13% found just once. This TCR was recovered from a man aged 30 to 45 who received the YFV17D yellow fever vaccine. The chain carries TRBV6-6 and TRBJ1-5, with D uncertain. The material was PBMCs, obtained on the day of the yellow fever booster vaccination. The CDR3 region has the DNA TGTGCCAGCAGTTACGGTGAGAATCAGCCCCAGCATTTT. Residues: CASSYGENQPQHF.